The 23 T cell receptor beta chains in this list originate from one sample, sequenced in a study of blood T cell repertoires in COVID-19. The method was immunoSEQ multiplex PCR; TCRdb's version includes in-frame clones alone and lacks a portion of them. The sample has fewer than 80,000 clones; around nine tenths are singletons. Sequenced material: peripheral blood. Source of these receptors: a man between 65 and 79 years old with acute or convalescent COVID-19.

The V and J genes are TRBV7-8 and TRBJ2-7; D may be TRBD2 (5 bases). Trimming took off 4 bases at V and 1 base at J, with 11 bases between the two ends. The CDR3 has 14 amino acids. Germline CDR1 and CDR2: SGHVS and FQNEAQ. The DNA for the CDR3 is TGTGCCAGCAGCTCCGGGATAGGGTCCTACGAGCAGTACTTC. This sequence encodes CASSSGIGSYEQYF.

V and J are TRBV7-2 and TRBJ2-1; D possibly corresponds to TRBD1 (5 bases). The CDR3 is made up of 16 amino acids. V shed 2 bases and J shed 6 bases, with 17 bases lying between them. Germline CDR1 reads SGHTA; CDR2 reads FQGNSA. CDR3 in DNA: TGTGCCAGCAGCTTACCAGACAGCCTTGGAAGCAATGAGCAGTTCTTC. It is translated as CASSLPDSLGSNEQFF.

The chain joins TRBV6-5 to TRBJ1-1; D ambiguous. The CDR3 contains 13 residues. Germline V gives CDR1 MNHEY, CDR2 SVGAGI. V lost 6 bases, J lost 8 bases, and 16 bases lay in between. The CDR3 DNA follows: TGTGCCAGCAGGATGAACGTGGAGGAGGAAGCTTTCTTT. This sequence encodes CASRMNVEEEAFF.

This chain uses TRBV20-1 with TRBJ2-7; D may be TRBD1 (6 bases). The germline V and J ends were trimmed by 6 bases and 12 bases, with 18 bases remaining between them. In germline, CDR1 is DFQATT, CDR2 SNEGSKA (reference sequence). The length of the CDR3 is 11 residues. The DNA of the CDR3 is TGCAGTGCCCCCAAGGGGGATCGGCTGTACTTC. It specifies CSAPKGDRLYF.

This clone came up once. J is TRBJ2-1 and V is TRBV24-1; TRBD1 matches at 7 bases. Per the germline V gene, CDR1 is KGHDR and CDR2 is SFDVKD. The CDR3 is made up of 16 amino acids. J lost 0 bases, V lost 3 bases, and 4 bases had no gene match. The chain's CDR3 is CATSDTGASSYNEQFF. CDR3 nucleotide sequence: TGTGCCACCAGTGATACAGGGGCCAGCTCCTACAATGAGCAGTTCTTC.

The V call is TRBV11-3, the J call TRBJ2-1; possible D gene TRBD1, 5 bases. V dropped 1 base and J dropped 1 base, with 11 bases sitting between them. The CDR3 has 16 residues. In germline, CDR1 is SGHNT, CDR2 YENEEA. CDR3 region: CASSLGTDTSYNEQFF. CDR3 sequence (DNA): TGTGCCAGCAGCTTAGGGACGGACACTTCCTACAATGAGCAGTTCTTC.

The rearrangement uses TRBV11-2 and TRBJ1-4, with D hard to call. Trimming took off 1 base at V and 0 bases at J, with 6 bases between the two ends. CDR3 length equals 15 residues. Germline V gene sequence: CDR1 SGHAT, CDR2 FQNNGV. The CDR3 here is CASSLAYATNEKLFF. The CDR3 DNA reads as TGTGCCAGCAGCTTAGCGTATGCAACTAATGAAAAACTGTTTTTT. Full variable domain (remainder filled in from reference TRBV11-2 and TRBJ1-4): EAGVAQSPRYKIIEKRQSVAFWCNPISGHATLYWYQQILGQGPKLLIQFQNNGVVDDSQLPKDRFSAERLKGVDSTLKIQPAKLEDSAVYLCASSLAYATNEKLFFGSGTQLSVL.

The chain links TRBV6-5 to TRBJ1-2; tentatively, D is TRBD1 (5 bases). CDR1 MNHEY and CDR2 SVGAGI come from the germline V gene. CDR3 size: 12 residues. The V gene lost 6 bases and the J gene lost 4 bases, with 9 bases spanning the gap. The CDR3 DNA sequence: TGTGCCAGCAGCTTAGACAGCTATGGCTACACCTTC. Its translation is CASSLDSYGYTF.

The rearrangement uses TRBV12-5 and TRBJ2-7, with TRBD2 identical over 8 bases. The germline V gene encodes CDR1 LGHNT and CDR2 FRNRAP. There are 13 residues in the CDR3. The J segment lost 1 base and the V segment lost 9 bases, leaving 5 bases of the junction unmatched. CDR3 bases: TGTGCTAGCCACATAGCGGGGTCCTACGAGCAGTACTTC. It codes for CASHIAGSYEQYF.

V gene TRBV3-1 (or the pseudogene TRBV3-2) combines with J gene TRBJ1-1; weak D call: TRBD1 (6 bases). The germline CDR1 and CDR2 sequences are LGHDT and YNNKEL (reference sequence). The CDR3 loop spans 14 amino acids. With 3 bases removed from V and 4 bases from J, the gap between germline ends came to 12 bases. CDR3: CASSQGGGPTEAFF. CDR3 nucleotides: TGTGCCAGCAGCCAGGGGGGGGGCCCCACTGAAGCTTTCTTT.

This clone came up a few times. The rearrangement uses TRBV5-1 and TRBJ2-7; D not resolved. V lost 4 bases and J 3 bases, leaving 8 bases between the germline ends. The CDR3 is 12 amino acids. CDR1 is SGHRS and CDR2 is YFSETQ in the germline V gene. CDR3 sequence (DNA): TGCGCCAGCAGCAATTACTTCTACGAGCAGTACTTC. Translating gives CASSNYFYEQYF.

The J gene is TRBJ1-1, the V gene TRBV7-2; D is undetermined. The CDR3 consists of 12 residues. With 3 bases removed from V and 5 bases from J, the gap between germline ends came to 7 bases. CDR1 SGHTA and CDR2 FQGNSA come from the germline V gene. The CDR3 loop reads CASSFSNTEAFF. Written as DNA, the CDR3 is TGTGCCAGCAGCTTCTCTAATACTGAAGCTTTCTTT.

V and J are TRBV7-3 and TRBJ2-5; TRBD2 matches at 8 bases. With V trimmed by 5 bases and J by 4 bases, 6 bases remained unmatched. The CDR3 length is 14 residues. The V gene's germline CDR1 is SGHTA and CDR2 FQGTGA. The CDR3 spells CASSRGRGGETQYF. DNA for the CDR3: TGTGCCAGCAGCCGCGGACGGGGGGGAGAGACCCAGTACTTC. Full variable domain (missing parts from reference TRBV7-3 and TRBJ2-5): GAGVSQTPSNKVTEKGKYVELRCDPISGHTALYWYRQSLGQGPEFLIYFQGTGAADDSGLPNDRFFAVRPEGSVSTLKIQRTERGDSAVYLCASSRGRGGETQYFGPGTRLLVL.

In its sample, this clone was seen once. The CDR3 DNA is TGTGCCAGTAGTAACAGCCCAGGAGGAGAGACCCAGTACTTC. It specifies CASSNSPGGETQYF. The chain joins TRBV19 to TRBJ2-5, with D possibly TRBD2 on 5 matching bases. The V end lost 4 bases, the J end lost 4 bases, and 13 bases lay between the germline ends. Per the germline V gene, CDR1 is LNHDA and CDR2 is SQIVND (reference sequence). This CDR3 spans 14 amino acids.

This clone was seen a handful of times. The chain couples TRBV7-9 to TRBJ1-2; 7 bases line up with TRBD1. The V and J ends lost 5 bases and 7 bases, in that order; junction bases with no gene match: 7. This CDR3 is 13 amino acids long. The germline CDR1 and CDR2 sequences are SEHNR and FQNEAQ (reference sequence). The CDR3 DNA follows: TGTGCCAGCAGCGGCCTGGGACAGTCTGGCTACACCTTC. This encodes CASSGLGQSGYTF.

The chain has TRBV6-5 and TRBJ1-5; D may be TRBD1 (6 bases). V lost 5 bases to trimming and J lost 6 bases, with 8 bases between them. CDR1 and CDR2 from the germline V gene are MNHEY and SVGAGI. The CDR3 length is 12 residues. The CDR3 loop reads CASSTGRQPQHF. CDR3 sequence (DNA): TGTGCCAGCAGTACAGGGCGTCAGCCCCAGCATTTT.

The rearrangement links TRBV5-1 to TRBJ2-1; perhaps TRBD1 as D (6 bases). The length of the CDR3 is 17 residues. Deletions cut 0 bases from V and 8 bases from J, with 21 bases between. From germline, CDR1 is SGHRS and CDR2 YFSETQ. CDR3 in DNA: TGCGCCAGCAGCTTGGCCCGGGCCAGGGGTGCTGCGGATGAGCAGTTCTTC. This codes for CASSLARARGAADEQFF.

CDR3 bases: TGTGCCAGCAGCTGGGGACAGGGCCGTAACAATGAGCAGTTCTTC. Protein: CASSWGQGRNNEQFF. The chain links TRBV7-3 to TRBJ2-1; 9 bases agree with TRBD1. The CDR3 contains 15 residues. Germline CDR1 reads SGHTA; CDR2 reads FQGTGA. V was pared by 4 bases and J by 5 bases, with 6 bases of the junction left unmatched.

The V and J genes are TRBV19 and TRBJ1-1; D is ambiguous. Trimming left V 4 bases short and J 1 base short, with 10 bases between. The CDR3 covers 14 residues. Germline values: CDR1 LNHDA, CDR2 SQIVND (reference sequence). The CDR3 region has the DNA TGTGCCAGTAGTAGAGCGGACTGGAACACTGAAGCTTTCTTT. Amino acids: CASSRADWNTEAFF.

The chain joins TRBV25-1 to TRBJ1-4; D may be TRBD1 (6 bases). Germline V lookup: CDR1 MGHDK, CDR2 SYGVNS. Trimming shortened V by 7 bases and J by 6 bases, and 21 bases separated the two germline ends. The CDR3 covers 16 residues. The CDR3, as DNA: TGTGCCAGCAAGAACCCCCTCGGGCAGGGGTATGAAAAACTGTTTTTT. Protein product: CASKNPLGQGYEKLFF.

The chain combines TRBV18 with TRBJ1-2, with D uncertain. Germline V gene data show CDR1 as KGHSH and CDR2 as LQKENI. Trimming pared 0 bases from V and 5 bases from J, leaving 7 bases between. CDR3 length: 13 residues. The CDR3 DNA sequence: TGTGCCAGCTCACCACCGGCAGGATATGGCTACACCTTC. Its translation is CASSPPAGYGYTF.

The chain uses TRBV7-9 and TRBJ1-5, with D possibly matching TRBD1 (6 bases). The CDR3 is 15 residues long. Germline V gene sequence: CDR1 SEHNR, CDR2 FQNEAQ (reference sequence). Between the trimmed V and J ends, which lost 5 bases and 6 bases, there was a span of 17 bases. DNA of the CDR3: TGTGCCAGCAGCCCCTCGGGGGGGGCTGGTCAGCCCCAGCATTTT. This codes for CASSPSGGAGQPQHF.

Details on this clone: Sequence at one end of the junction differs from germline and may be a read error. The J gene is TRBJ1-2, the V gene TRBV2; D is possibly TRBD1 (6 bases). The CDR3 is 11 residues long. Per the germline V gene, CDR1 is SNHLY and CDR2 is FYNNEI. The CDR3 region has the DNA TGTGCCAGCAGTGAGGGGGCCATACTATTCTTC. It specifies CASSEGAILFF.